These T cell receptor beta chains were read from a single sample in a study of T cell responses to AZD1222 COVID-19 vaccine. Method: immunoSEQ multiplex PCR; TCRdb's copy keeps in-frame clones and lacks some. The sample lists about 68,000 clones; 85% to 90% were seen once. The source material was peripheral blood, sampled on day 0 of AZD1222 vaccination. These receptor sequences come from an adult in good health. Both conserved end residues are part of each CDR3. A D gene is named only where the DNA matches it firmly. Some rows have no size entry. The others give once, few or many, or a class for an expanded clone.

j_gene,d_gene,v_gene,abundance,CDR3nt,CDR3aa
TRBJ2-7,TRBD1,TRBV28,-,TGTGCCAGCAGTTCAGGGACAGGGAGCTACGAGCAGTACTTC,CASSSGTGSYEQYF
TRBJ1-2,-,TRBV19,-,TGTGCCAGTAGGACACAGGGCATCTATGGCTACACCTTC,CASRTQGIYGYTF
TRBJ1-4,-,TRBV19,once,TGTGCCAGTAGTATTACTGCAACTAATGAAAAACTGTTTTTT,CASSITATNEKLFF
TRBJ1-1,TRBD1,TRBV6-5,-,TGTGCCAGCAGTTACTTCGTCCAGGGGGCACACACTGAAGCTTTCTTT,CASSYFVQGAHTEAFF
TRBJ1-1,-,TRBV4-1,-,TGCGCCAGCAGCCAAGAAAAGGGGTTGGACACTGAAGCTTTCTTT,CASSQEKGLDTEAFF
TRBJ1-2,-,TRBV7-2,-,TGTGCCAGCAGCTTTAGCACAGATCGTGGCTACACCTTC,CASSFSTDRGYTF
TRBJ2-2,-,TRBV6-5,-,TGTGCCAGCACCCAGAGCCTAGTTTACACCGGGGAGCTGTTTTTT,CASTQSLVYTGELFF
TRBJ2-2,-,TRBV6-5,-,TGTGCCAGCAGTTACGATCCCCAGGGTAGGACCGGGGAGCTGTTTTTT,CASSYDPQGRTGELFF
TRBJ1-2,TRBD1,TRBV28,-,TGTGCCAGCAGTTTTTGGACAGGGGGATTTCTGGGCTACACCTTC,CASSFWTGGFLGYTF
TRBJ2-5,TRBD1,TRBV6-2/TRBV6-3,-,TGTGCCAGCAGCTGGACAGGGTCTGGGGGCGAGACCCAGTACTTC,CASSWTGSGGETQYF
TRBJ2-1,TRBD2,TRBV18,-,TGTGCCAGCTCACCACTCCGCGGGAGCCGTAACAATGAGCAGTTCTTC,CASSPLRGSRNNEQFF
TRBJ1-2,-,TRBV3-1/TRBV3-2,-,TGTGCCAGCAGCCCCCGGGATCGGGGCTACACCTTC,CASSPRDRGYTF
TRBJ1-6,-,TRBV7-2,-,TGTGCCAGCAGCTTAGGGGGCTATAATTCACCCCTCCACTTT,CASSLGGYNSPLHF
TRBJ1-1,TRBD1,TRBV28,-,TGTGCCAGCACCGCCGGGACAGGGGTTACTGAAGCTTTCTTT,CASTAGTGVTEAFF
TRBJ1-4,-,TRBV29-1,-,TGCAGCGTTGGAAGGGGGTCAACTAATGAAAAACTGTTTTTT,CSVGRGSTNEKLFF
TRBJ1-5,-,TRBV6-1,-,TGTGCCAGCAGTGAAGCTGCGGCGAGGGACAATCAGCCCCAGCATTTT,CASSEAAARDNQPQHF
TRBJ1-1,-,TRBV7-6,-,TGTGCCAGCAGCTTAGGGATTTGGGGCACTGAAGCTTTCTTT,CASSLGIWGTEAFF
TRBJ2-5,-,TRBV7-2,-,TGTGCCAGCAGCCCGACAGGCGGGGAGACCCAGTACTTC,CASSPTGGETQYF
TRBJ2-3,-,TRBV7-2,-,TGTGCCAGCAGCTTATCACTTGTGGCGGAGGCGCAGTATTTT,CASSLSLVAEAQYF
TRBJ2-4,-,TRBV19,-,TGTGCCAGTAGTATAGGACTCTCGGCCCAGTACTTC,CASSIGLSAQYF
TRBJ2-1,-,TRBV28,-,TGTGCCAGCAGTCCTGCAGGGGAATCATACAATGAGCAGTTCTTC,CASSPAGESYNEQFF
TRBJ2-2,-,TRBV9,-,TGTGCCAGCAGCGCGGTAGGGGCGGGGGAGCTGTTTTTT,CASSAVGAGELFF
TRBJ2-7,TRBD2,TRBV5-5,-,TGTGCCAGCAGCTTAGCGGGAAACTCCTACGAGCAGTACTTC,CASSLAGNSYEQYF
TRBJ2-7,TRBD1,TRBV27,-,TGTGCCAGCAGTCCCTGGGGACAGGGGTTGTATGAGCAGTACTTC,CASSPWGQGLYEQYF
TRBJ2-1,TRBD2,TRBV6-6,-,TGTGCCAGCAGTTCGCGGGAGGCCTACAATGAGCAGTTCTTC,CASSSREAYNEQFF
TRBJ2-6,-,TRBV7-2,-,TGTGCCAGCAGCTTGAAATTTGACTCTGGGGCCAACGTCCTGACTTTC,CASSLKFDSGANVLTF
TRBJ2-7,TRBD1,TRBV19,-,TGTGCCAGTAGCCCTCGACAGGGGGCTTCCTACGAGCAGTACTTC,CASSPRQGASYEQYF
TRBJ1-2,-,TRBV15,-,TGTGCCACCAGTTCGACAGGCGGCTACACCTTC,CATSSTGGYTF
TRBJ1-3,TRBD1,TRBV5-1,-,TGCGCCAGCGTCAGGGACAGTTTGAGCTCTGGAAACACCATATATTTT,CASVRDSLSSGNTIYF
TRBJ1-2,TRBD1,TRBV5-8,-,TGTGCCAGCAGCTTCGAATACCGGGACAGGGAATATGGCTACACCTTC,CASSFEYRDREYGYTF
TRBJ2-5,-,TRBV12-1,-,TGTGCCAGCAGCTTTGGTCAGGGTCAAGAGACCCAGTACTTC,CASSFGQGQETQYF
TRBJ1-3,TRBD1,TRBV7-2,-,TGTGCCAGCAGCCCCCGGACAGGTGGAAACACCATATATTTT,CASSPRTGGNTIYF
TRBJ2-1,-,TRBV29-1,-,TGCAGCGTTGGGAGATCCTACAATGAGCAGTTCTTC,CSVGRSYNEQFF
TRBJ2-7,-,TRBV7-9,-,TGTGCCAGCAGCTTAGACGAAAGACTCCCCGGCGAGCAGTACTTC,CASSLDERLPGEQYF
TRBJ1-2,-,TRBV28,-,TGTGCCAGCAGTTCTGACTATGGCTACACCTTC,CASSSDYGYTF
TRBJ2-7,-,TRBV15,-,TGTGCCACCAGCAGAGACAGGGGCTACGAGCAGTACTTC,CATSRDRGYEQYF
TRBJ1-1,-,TRBV27,-,TGTGCCAGCAGGAACGACAGAGATATGAACACTGAAGCTTTCTTT,CASRNDRDMNTEAFF
TRBJ1-4,TRBD1,TRBV20-1,-,TGCAGTGCTAGTTCCCCGGGACAGTACCGTGAAAAACTGTTTTTT,CSASSPGQYREKLFF
TRBJ1-1,-,TRBV29-1,-,TGCAGCGTTGATAGGGGATACCGGGTCATGAACACTGAAGCTTTCTTT,CSVDRGYRVMNTEAFF
TRBJ2-7,-,TRBV4-1,-,TGCGCCAGCAGCCACGGTCGGGAGAGGTACGAGCAGTACTTC,CASSHGRERYEQYF
TRBJ1-3,TRBD1,TRBV7-6,-,TGTGCCAGCAGCCTCAGCGACAGGGCTACTGGAAACACCATATATTTT,CASSLSDRATGNTIYF
TRBJ2-2,-,TRBV28,-,TGTGCCAGCACCCTTAGTGGCAGGGAGCTGTTTTTT,CASTLSGRELFF
TRBJ1-5,-,TRBV6-1,-,TGTGCCAGCAGTGAAGCCTTCGGGGGCAATCAGCCCCAGCATTTT,CASSEAFGGNQPQHF
TRBJ2-5,TRBD2,TRBV6-6,-,TGTGCCAGCAGTTACATAGGACTAGCCCCGTACTTC,CASSYIGLAPYF
TRBJ1-4,TRBD1,TRBV6-5,-,TGTGCCAGCAGTTACGGTACAGGGGATAATGAAAAACTGTTTTTT,CASSYGTGDNEKLFF
TRBJ2-7,-,TRBV12-3/TRBV12-4,-,TGTGCCAGCAGTAGGACGGCTACCTACGAGCAGTACTTC,CASSRTATYEQYF
TRBJ2-1,TRBD1,TRBV7-3,-,TGTGCCAGCAGCTTAAGGGGCGGGACAGGGGTCAATGAGCAGTTCTTC,CASSLRGGTGVNEQFF
TRBJ2-4,-,TRBV15,-,TGTGCCACCAGCAGGCCCTCTTCTGGCGCGACCAAAAACATTCAGTACTTC,CATSRPSSGATKNIQYF
TRBJ2-7,-,TRBV7-8,-,TGTGCCAGCGGAGGCCAGGGGACCTACGAGCAGTACTTC,CASGGQGTYEQYF
TRBJ2-2,-,TRBV14,-,TGTGCCAGCAGCCAAGATAGGCGGAGAACCGGGGAGCTGTTTTTT,CASSQDRRRTGELFF
TRBJ2-2,TRBD2,TRBV6-2/TRBV6-3,-,TGTGCCAGCAGTACCGGTAGCGGGCGTAATATCGGGGAGCTGTTTTTT,CASSTGSGRNIGELFF
TRBJ2-2,-,TRBV27,few,TGTGCCAGCAGTTTAAGGGACCGTGCCGGGGAGCTGTTTTTT,CASSLRDRAGELFF
TRBJ2-1,-,TRBV6-5,-,TGTGCCAGCAGTACCGACACCCGTGAGCAGTTCTTC,CASSTDTREQFF
TRBJ1-1,-,TRBV18,once,TGTGCCAGCTCACCCTCATGGGGGTTCACTGAAGCTTTCTTT,CASSPSWGFTEAFF